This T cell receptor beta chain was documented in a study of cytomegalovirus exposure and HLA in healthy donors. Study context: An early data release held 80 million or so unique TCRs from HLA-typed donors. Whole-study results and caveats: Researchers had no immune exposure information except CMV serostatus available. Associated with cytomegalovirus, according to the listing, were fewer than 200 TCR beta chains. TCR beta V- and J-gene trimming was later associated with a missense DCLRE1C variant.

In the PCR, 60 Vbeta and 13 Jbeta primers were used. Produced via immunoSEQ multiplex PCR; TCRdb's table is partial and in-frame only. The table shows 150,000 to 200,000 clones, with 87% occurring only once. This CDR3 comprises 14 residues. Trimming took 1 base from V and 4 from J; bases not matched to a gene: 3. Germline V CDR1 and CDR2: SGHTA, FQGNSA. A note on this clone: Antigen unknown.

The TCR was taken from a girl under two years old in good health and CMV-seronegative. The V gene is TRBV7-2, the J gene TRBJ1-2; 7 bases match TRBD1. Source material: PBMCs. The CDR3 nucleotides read TGTGCCAGCAGCTTAGAGTACAGGGGCTATGGCTACACCTTC. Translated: CASSLEYRGYGYTF.